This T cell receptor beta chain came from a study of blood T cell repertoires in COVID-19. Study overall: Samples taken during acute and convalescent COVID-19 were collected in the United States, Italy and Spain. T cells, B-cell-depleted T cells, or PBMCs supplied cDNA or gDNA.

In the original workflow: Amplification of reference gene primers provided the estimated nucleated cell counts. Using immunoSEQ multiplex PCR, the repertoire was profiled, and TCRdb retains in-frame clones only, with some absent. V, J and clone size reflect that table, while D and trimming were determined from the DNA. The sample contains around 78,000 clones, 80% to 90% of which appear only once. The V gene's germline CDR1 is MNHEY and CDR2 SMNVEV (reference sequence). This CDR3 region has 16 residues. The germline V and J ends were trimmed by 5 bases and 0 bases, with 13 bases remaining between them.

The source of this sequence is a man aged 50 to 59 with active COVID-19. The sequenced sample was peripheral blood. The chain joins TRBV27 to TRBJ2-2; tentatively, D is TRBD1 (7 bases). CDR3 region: CASSLRGTPNTGELFF. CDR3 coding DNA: TGTGCCAGCAGTCTCAGGGGGACTCCGAACACCGGGGAGCTGTTTTTT.